The clone carrying this T cell receptor beta chain turned up a few times. The antigen is unknown. V gave up 5 bases and J gave up 6 bases, with 16 bases separating them. This CDR3 region has 14 residues. Germline CDR1 LNHDA, CDR2 SQIVND (reference sequence). TCRdb called the reads again in MiXCR, with one record for every CDR3 protein. This table has approximately 590,000 distinct CDR3 sequences, 40% appearing once. These data come from a study of T cell repertoires in cytomegalovirus infection. On the study more broadly: Public TCR beta signatures marked donors with CMV infection and the matching HLA. Broader study findings: HLA-C-restricted CMV clonotypes gave the most frequent clonotype in two of eight donors.

V and J are TRBV19 and TRBJ1-1, with D hard to call. The sequencing here drew on cultured PBMCs, taken from culture after CMV antigen stimulation. The clonotype originates from a human donor in good health (CMV status not recorded). Some clones in this sample may be carry-over from other donors' samples. The CDR3, as DNA: TGTGCCAGTAGTGCACTCGGCAATCTCCCTGAAGCTTTCTTT. Protein product: CASSALGNLPEAFF.